This T cell receptor beta chain was profiled in a study of blood T cell repertoires in COVID-19. Study overall: Specimens from acute and convalescent COVID-19 originated in the United States, Italy and Spain.

Enrollees, roughly 18 to 90 years old, lived in approximately 25 US areas. Assay used: immunoSEQ multiplex PCR; TCRdb lists only in-frame clones, some missing. The sample consists of around 200,000 clones, around 80% of them appearing once. This CDR3 contains 18 residues. Germline assignment: CDR1 MNHEY and CDR2 SMNVEV (reference sequence). Trimming cost V 2 bases and J 8 bases; bases outside gene matches: 20. The rearrangement joins TRBV27 to TRBJ2-7; 8 nucleotides align to TRBD1. This sequence was found in a woman in her forties with acute COVID-19. Sequencing was performed on PBMCs or T cells enriched from blood (not recorded which). The CDR3 here is CASSLISGYGDRMQKQYF. CDR3 sequence (DNA): TGTGCCAGCAGTTTAATTTCTGGATATGGGGACAGGATGCAAAAGCAGTACTTC.